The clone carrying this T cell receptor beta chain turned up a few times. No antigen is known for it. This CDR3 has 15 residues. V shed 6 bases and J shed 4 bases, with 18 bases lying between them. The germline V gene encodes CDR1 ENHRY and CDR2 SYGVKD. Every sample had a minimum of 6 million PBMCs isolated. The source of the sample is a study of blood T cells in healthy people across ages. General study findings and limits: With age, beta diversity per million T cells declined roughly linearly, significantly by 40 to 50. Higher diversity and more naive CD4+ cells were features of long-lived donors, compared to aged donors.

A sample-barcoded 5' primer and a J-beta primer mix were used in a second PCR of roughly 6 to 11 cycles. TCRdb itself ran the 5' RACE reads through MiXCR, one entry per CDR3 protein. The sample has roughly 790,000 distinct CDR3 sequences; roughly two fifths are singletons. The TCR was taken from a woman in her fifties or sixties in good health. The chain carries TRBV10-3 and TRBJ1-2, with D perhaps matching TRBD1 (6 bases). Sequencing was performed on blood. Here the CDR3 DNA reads TGTGCCATCAGCCAACCGACAGGTCTGGGCTATGGCTACACCTTC. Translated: CAISQPTGLGYGYTF.